Shown below are 21 T cell receptor beta chains from a single sample sequenced in a study of vaccination and CD4 T cells after COVID-19. The treatment denotes: approximately nine-day PBMC culture with coronavirus spike peptide pools or control peptides (ViraFEST assay). The antigens these receptors bind are not known. Sequencing of DNA taken from cultured CD4+ T cells relied on the Oncomine TCR Beta short-read assay. TCRdb re-called the PCR reads with MiXCR, one entry per CDR3 protein. The sample holds 15,000 to 17,000 distinct CDR3 sequences, approximately 42% seen once. Specimen: cultured CD4+ T cells from blood. These receptors came from a human donor with COVID-19.

By share, this clonotype counts as medium-sized. The chain couples TRBV18 to TRBJ1-6, with a tentative D call TRBD1 (6 bases). The CDR3 consists of 14 residues. Germline CDR1 is KGHSH and CDR2 is LQKENI. Deletions cut 3 bases from V and 6 bases from J, with 9 bases between. CDR3 amino acids: CASSPEQGNSPLHF. CDR3 DNA sequence: TGTGCCAGCTCACCGGAACAGGGTAATTCACCCCTCCACTTT.

The V call is TRBV6-1, the J call TRBJ1-2, with D possibly matching TRBD1 (5 bases). Germline loops: CDR1 MNHNS, CDR2 SASEGT. The CDR3 length is 15 residues. Trimming took off 8 bases at V and 3 bases at J, with 19 bases between the two ends. CDR3 DNA sequence: TGTGCCAGCCGCAGGGCCGATAATAACGACTATGGCTACACCTTC. Translated: CASRRADNNDYGYTF.

This clonotype showed up just once. This chain joins TRBV19 and TRBJ1-2; D is uncertain. The V end was cut by 7 bases, the J end by 2 bases, with 11 bases between. The germline V gene has CDR1 LNHDA and CDR2 SQIVND (reference sequence). This CDR3 is 13 amino acids long. The CDR3 loop reads CASIGRFNYGYTF. CDR3 nucleotides: TGTGCCAGTATTGGGAGATTCAACTATGGCTACACCTTC.

In the case of this clonotype: This clone may be a read error of a much larger clone one base away. The V gene is TRBV6-1, the J gene TRBJ1-2; 7 bases are shared with TRBD1. Germline CDR1 is MNHNS and CDR2 is SASEGT. After removal of 0 bases from V and 4 bases from J, the junction contained 14 bases not matched to a gene. The CDR3 consists of 18 residues. CDR3 sequence reads: CASSEASDRVSAGYGYTF. The CDR3 DNA follows: TGTGCCAGCAGTGAAGCAAGTGACAGGGTCTCGGCTGGCTATGGCTACACCTTC.

The chain employs TRBV7-8 and TRBJ2-1, with TRBD1 identical over 7 bases. Germline trimming cut 1 base from V and 9 bases from J; bases unmatched to any gene: 9. This CDR3 contains 15 residues. Looked up from germline, CDR1 is SGHVS and CDR2 is FQNEAQ. Here the CDR3 reads CASSLGTGPRGEQFF. The CDR3 DNA sequence: TGTGCCAGCAGCTTAGGGACAGGCCCCCGTGGTGAGCAGTTCTTC.

The rearrangement uses TRBV5-1 and TRBJ2-5; tentatively, D is TRBD2 (5 bases). V dropped 0 bases and J dropped 4 bases, with 7 bases sitting between them. Germline CDR1 reads SGHRS; CDR2 reads YFSETQ. CDR3 length: 13 amino acids. In DNA form, the CDR3 reads TGCGCCAGCAGCTTGGCGGGGTCAGAGACCCAGTACTTC. It specifies CASSLAGSETQYF.

This rearrangement joins TRBV27 to TRBJ2-3; D perhaps matches TRBD1 (6 bases). Per the germline V gene, CDR1 is MNHEY and CDR2 is SMNVEV (reference sequence). This CDR3 is 13 amino acids long. With 2 bases removed from V and 8 bases from J, the gap between germline ends came to 11 bases. The CDR3 sequence: CASSLGRGVTQYF. The CDR3 bases are TGTGCCAGCAGTTTAGGCAGGGGAGTTACGCAGTATTTT.

This clonotype ranks as large. This chain connects TRBV6-1 to TRBJ1-2; TRBD1 aligns across 7 bases. V shed 6 bases, J shed 4 bases, and the junction held 5 bases outside the gene matches. CDR1 and CDR2 (germline): MNHNS, SASEGT. This CDR3 has 13 amino acids. The CDR3 protein is CASRDRTGYGYTF. The DNA of the CDR3 is TGTGCCAGCAGGGACCGGACAGGCTATGGCTACACCTTC.

In this sample, this clonotype turned up a few times. The chain recombines TRBV6-1 with TRBJ1-5, with D maybe TRBD1 (5 bases). CDR3 size: 14 residues. Germline lookup yields CDR1 MNHNS and CDR2 SASEGT. Trimming took 2 bases from V and 7 from J, leaving 12 bases between them. The CDR3 nucleotides are TGTGCCAGCAGTGAAACCAGGGCCATCCAGCCCCAGCATTTT. Translation gives CASSETRAIQPQHF.

V gene TRBV7-2 combines with J gene TRBJ2-3; D possibly uses TRBD1 or TRBD2 (5 bases each). V was trimmed by 8 bases and J by 0 bases, leaving 15 bases between them. The germline CDR1 and CDR2 sequences are SGHTA and FQGNSA. The CDR3 has 15 amino acids. The CDR3, as DNA: TGTGCCAGCCGCTGGGGCGGAGGCAGCACAGATACGCAGTATTTT. Its translation: CASRWGGGSTDTQYF.

This clonotype was seen more than once but under ten times. V gene TRBV6-1 combines with J gene TRBJ2-5, with 7 nucleotides matching TRBD1. The V and J ends lost 2 bases and 5 bases, in that order; junction bases with no gene match: 11. Germline lookup yields CDR1 MNHNS and CDR2 SASEGT. The CDR3 length is 16 residues. The CDR3 sequence is CASSEPGQVLWETQYF. The CDR3 nucleotides read TGTGCCAGCAGTGAACCAGGACAGGTGCTGTGGGAGACCCAGTACTTC.

This chain links TRBV28 with TRBJ1-6; 9 nucleotides match TRBD1. V shed 6 bases and J 10 bases; nucleotides not matched to a gene: 1. Germline V gene data show CDR1 as MDHEN and CDR2 as SYDVKM. The CDR3 length is 12 residues. The CDR3 sequence is CASRTGGSPLHF. The CDR3 DNA sequence: TGTGCCAGCAGGACAGGGGGATCACCCCTCCACTTT.

The chain is built from TRBV12-3 or TRBV12-4 and TRBJ2-1; possible D gene TRBD2, 7 bases. V was shortened by 1 base and J by 6 bases, with 10 bases between the two germline ends. This CDR3 comprises 14 residues. CDR3 in DNA: TGTGCCAGCAGTTTAGACGGGGGGCCCAATGAGCAGTTCTTC. Translating gives CASSLDGGPNEQFF.

The chain links TRBV6-2 or TRBV6-3 to TRBJ2-3; D not certain. Germline V gene data show CDR1 as MNHEY and CDR2 as SVGEGT. The CDR3 is made up of 14 amino acids. V gave up 6 bases and J gave up 11 bases, with 21 bases separating them. The CDR3 coding sequence is TGTGCCAGCAGCTCCACCGGATCCTCACATTTGCAGTATTTT. Protein product: CASSSTGSSHLQYF.

V and J are TRBV7-6 and TRBJ2-3, with a weak D call TRBD2 (5 bases). Germline CDR1 reads SGHVS; CDR2 reads FNYEAQ. V lost 0 bases and J 4 bases, leaving 8 bases between the germline ends. The CDR3 sequence is 14 residues long. CDR3 sequence (DNA): TGTGCCAGCAGCTTAGCTCGGGGTTCAGATACGCAGTATTTT. Protein sequence: CASSLARGSDTQYF.

This sequence joins TRBV28 and TRBJ2-5; D may be TRBD2 (7 bases). This CDR3 spans 16 amino acids. CDR1 is MDHEN and CDR2 is SYDVKM in the germline V gene. V was shortened by 8 bases and J by 2 bases, with 21 bases between the two germline ends. The CDR3 coding sequence is TGTGCCAGCCAACCATACTGGGGGGGACAACAAGAGACCCAGTACTTC. Its protein product is CASQPYWGGQQETQYF.

The chain links TRBV5-1 to TRBJ2-6; D uncertain. Germline-derived CDR1 and CDR2 are SGHRS and YFSETQ. The CDR3 runs 14 residues. With 2 bases removed from V and 0 bases from J, the gap between germline ends came to 3 bases. The CDR3 sequence is CASSLGSGANVLTF. The CDR3 DNA is TGCGCCAGCAGCTTAGGCTCTGGGGCCAACGTCCTGACTTTC. The full variable domain, rest sourced from reference TRBV5-1 and TRBJ2-6, is KAGVTQTPRYLIKTRGQQVTLSCSPISGHRSVSWYQQTPGQGLQFLFEYFSETQRNKGNFPGRFSGRQFSNSRSEMNVSTLELGDSALYLCASSLGSGANVLTFGAGSRLTVL.

This chain connects TRBV6-1 to TRBJ2-5; D ambiguous. Germline CDR1 is MNHNS and CDR2 is SASEGT. V lost 10 bases to trimming and J lost 7 bases, with 7 bases between them. The CDR3 is 9 residues long. Here the CDR3 DNA reads TGTGCCACCTCCGCGACCCAGTACTTC. This translates into CATSATQYF.

This clonotype was seen only a few times. This chain connects TRBV20-1 to TRBJ1-1; D may be TRBD1 (5 bases). Deletions cut 6 bases from V and 5 bases from J, with 19 bases between. Germline loops: CDR1 DFQATT, CDR2 SNEGSKA (reference sequence). The CDR3 has 14 amino acids. The CDR3 DNA follows: TGCAGTGCCAAGAACGCCAGGGAGAGAACTGAAGCTTTCTTT. This translates into CSAKNARERTEAFF.

In nucleotides, the CDR3 is TGTGCCAGCAGCTTAGTCAGGGGCAGCTCCTACGAGCAGTACTTC. This translates into CASSLVRGSSYEQYF. V usage is TRBV7-2 and J usage is TRBJ2-7; D may be TRBD1 (6 bases). CDR1 SGHTA and CDR2 FQGNSA come from the germline V gene. V was shortened by 1 base and J by 0 bases, with 10 bases between the two germline ends. CDR3 length: 15 amino acids.

The chain employs TRBV6-1 and TRBJ1-6, with 7 bases matching TRBD1. Germline V gene sequence: CDR1 MNHNS, CDR2 SASEGT. V was clipped by 5 bases and J by 6 bases; unmatched bases: 7. There are 15 residues in the CDR3. In nucleotides, the CDR3 is TGTGCCAGCAGTCGACCCGGGACAGCTAATTCACCCCTCCACTTT. It specifies CASSRPGTANSPLHF.